The source of this T cell receptor beta chain is a study of early T cells in non-severe SARS-CoV-2 infection. This clonotype was found a few times. This CDR3 has 19 residues. V shed 1 base and J shed 3 bases, with 24 bases lying between them. Germline V gene sequence: CDR1 SGHVS, CDR2 FNYEAQ. MiXCR was run by TCRdb on the 5' RACE reads, yielding one entry per CDR3 protein. Here the sample spans around 77,000 distinct CDR3 sequences, 5% being singletons. V is TRBV7-6 and J is TRBJ2-5; D possibly corresponds to TRBD2 (6 bases). The source of this sequence is an adult who was a healthcare worker with PCR-confirmed SARS-CoV-2 infection or an uninfected control (not recorded which). The sequenced sample was whole blood, obtained at baseline. The CDR3 region is CASSLGPPEERVWKETQYF. The CDR3, as DNA: TGTGCCAGCAGCTTAGGCCCTCCCGAGGAGCGGGTCTGGAAAGAGACCCAGTACTTC.